The table lists the clone carrying this T cell receptor (beta chain) with a count of one. Authors' methods: Estimation of nucleated cell counts relied on the amplification of reference gene primers. TCRdb's copy holds only in-frame clones and misses some; the assay was immunoSEQ multiplex PCR. D and trimming were read from the DNA, whereas the V and J calls and clone size are those reported in that table. The top ten hold over 2% of the sample, which has approximately 94,000 clones, roughly nine tenths seen once. These data originate in a study of blood T cell repertoires in COVID-19. Study context: Samples representing acute and convalescent COVID-19 were sourced from the United States, Italy and Spain. Sources were T cells, B-cell-depleted T cells, or PBMCs; the material itself was cDNA or gDNA.

The material sequenced was peripheral blood. The sequence derives from a middle-aged man with active COVID-19.

In DNA, the CDR3 is TGTGCCAGCAGCTTAGTAGCCGGGACAGAGCAGTTCTTC. As protein: CASSLVAGTEQFF. The chain couples TRBV11-2 to TRBJ2-1; D is possibly TRBD1 (6 bases). The V and J ends lost 1 base and 10 bases respectively, with 11 bases between them. Germline-derived CDR1 and CDR2 are SGHAT and FQNNGV. This CDR3 is 13 amino acids long.